The clone carrying this T cell receptor (beta chain) was counted a single time. In the authors' workflow: Nucleated cell counts were estimated from reference gene primer amplification. Generated by immunoSEQ multiplex PCR, the TCRdb table keeps only in-frame clones and is missing some. That table is the source of V, J and clone size, and D and trimming were worked out from the DNA. Among tens of thousands of clones listed, around 79% were seen once. The sample is drawn from a study of blood T cell repertoires in COVID-19. V shed 6 bases and J 5 bases; nucleotides not matched to a gene: 10. The CDR3 runs 15 residues. Germline CDR1 is LNHDA and CDR2 is SQIVND (reference sequence).

The source of this sequence is a woman aged 70 to 79 with acute or convalescent COVID-19. This chain connects TRBV19 to TRBJ2-3; 8 positions match TRBD1. Specimen: peripheral blood. The chain's CDR3 is CASSGQGAWRDTQYF. The CDR3 DNA sequence: TGTGCCAGTAGCGGGCAGGGGGCCTGGAGAGATACGCAGTATTTT.